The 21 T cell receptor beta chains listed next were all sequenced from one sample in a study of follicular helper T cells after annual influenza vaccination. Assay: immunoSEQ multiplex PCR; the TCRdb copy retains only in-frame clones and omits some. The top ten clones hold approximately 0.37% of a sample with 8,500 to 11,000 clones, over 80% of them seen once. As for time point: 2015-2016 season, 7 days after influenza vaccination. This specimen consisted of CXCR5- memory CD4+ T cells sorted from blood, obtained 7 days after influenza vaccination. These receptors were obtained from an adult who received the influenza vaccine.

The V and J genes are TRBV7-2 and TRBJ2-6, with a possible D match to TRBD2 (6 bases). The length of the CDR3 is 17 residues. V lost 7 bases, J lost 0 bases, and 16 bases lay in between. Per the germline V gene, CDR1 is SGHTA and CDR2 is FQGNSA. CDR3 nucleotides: TGTGCCAGCAAAAAAGGCGGGGCCAACTCTGGGGCCAACGTCCTGACTTTC. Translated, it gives CASKKGGANSGANVLTF. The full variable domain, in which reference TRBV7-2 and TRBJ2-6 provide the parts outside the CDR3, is GAGVSQSPSNKVTEKGKDVELRCDPISGHTALYWYRQSLGQGLEFLIYFQGNSAPDKSGLPSDRFSAERTGGSVSTLTIQRTQQEDSAVYLCASKKGGANSGANVLTFGAGSRLTVL.

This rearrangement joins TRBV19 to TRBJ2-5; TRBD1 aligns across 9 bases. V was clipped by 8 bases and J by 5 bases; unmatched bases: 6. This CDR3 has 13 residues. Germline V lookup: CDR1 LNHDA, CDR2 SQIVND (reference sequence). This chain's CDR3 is CASRDRVMETQYF. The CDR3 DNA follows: TGTGCCAGTCGGGACAGGGTGATGGAGACCCAGTACTTC. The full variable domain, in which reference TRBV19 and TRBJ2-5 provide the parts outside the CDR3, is DGGITQSPKYLFRKEGQNVTLSCEQNLNHDAMYWYRQDPGQGLRLIYYSQIVNDFQKGDIAEGYSVSREKKESFPLTVTSAQKNPTAFYLCASRDRVMETQYFGPGTRLLVL.

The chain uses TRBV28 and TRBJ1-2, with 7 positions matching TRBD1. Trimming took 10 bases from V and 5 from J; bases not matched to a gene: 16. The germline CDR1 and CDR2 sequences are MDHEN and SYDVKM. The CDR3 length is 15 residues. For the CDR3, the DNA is TGTGCCACAACTTCACTCGGGACAGCTAGGTATGGCTACACCTTC. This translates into CATTSLGTARYGYTF.

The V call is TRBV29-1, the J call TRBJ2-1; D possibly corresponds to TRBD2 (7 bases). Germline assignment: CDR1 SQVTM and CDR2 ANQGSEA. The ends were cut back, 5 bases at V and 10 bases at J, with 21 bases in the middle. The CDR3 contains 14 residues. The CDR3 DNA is TGCAGCGTTCATCCATTGGCGGGGGCGAACGAGCAGTTCTTC. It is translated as CSVHPLAGANEQFF.

The CDR3 loop is CASSLTGGVTNEKLFF. The CDR3 DNA follows: TGCGCCAGCAGCTTGACAGGGGGCGTCACTAATGAAAAACTGTTTTTT. V gene TRBV5-1 combines with J gene TRBJ1-4, with 9 bases that match TRBD1. Germline CDR1 SGHRS, CDR2 YFSETQ. V shed 1 base, J shed 2 bases, and the junction held 3 bases outside the gene matches. This CDR3 spans 16 amino acids.

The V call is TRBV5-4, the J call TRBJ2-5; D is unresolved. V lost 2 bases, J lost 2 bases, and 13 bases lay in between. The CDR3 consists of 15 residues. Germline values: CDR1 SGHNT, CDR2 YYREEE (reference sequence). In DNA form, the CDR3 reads TGTGCCAGCAGCTTCCAACCTGGACCACAAGAGACCCAGTACTTC. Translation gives CASSFQPGPQETQYF.

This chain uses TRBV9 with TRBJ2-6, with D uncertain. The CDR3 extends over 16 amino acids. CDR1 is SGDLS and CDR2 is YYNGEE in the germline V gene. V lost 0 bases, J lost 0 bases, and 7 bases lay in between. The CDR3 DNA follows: TGTGCCAGCAGCGTAGTGGGTTTCTCTGGGGCCAACGTCCTGACTTTC. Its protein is CASSVVGFSGANVLTF.

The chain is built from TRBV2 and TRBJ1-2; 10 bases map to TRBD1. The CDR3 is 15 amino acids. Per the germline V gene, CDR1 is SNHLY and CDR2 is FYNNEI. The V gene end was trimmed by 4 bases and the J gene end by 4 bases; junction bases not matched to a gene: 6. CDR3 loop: CASSGQGAYPYGYTF. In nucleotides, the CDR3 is TGTGCCAGCAGTGGACAGGGGGCGTATCCCTATGGCTACACCTTC.

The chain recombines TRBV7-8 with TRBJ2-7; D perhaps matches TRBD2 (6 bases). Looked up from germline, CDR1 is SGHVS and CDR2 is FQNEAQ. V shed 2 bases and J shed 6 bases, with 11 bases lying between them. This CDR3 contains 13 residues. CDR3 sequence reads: CASSLRGSGEQYF. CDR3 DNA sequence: TGTGCCAGCAGCTTACGGGGGTCCGGCGAGCAGTACTTC.

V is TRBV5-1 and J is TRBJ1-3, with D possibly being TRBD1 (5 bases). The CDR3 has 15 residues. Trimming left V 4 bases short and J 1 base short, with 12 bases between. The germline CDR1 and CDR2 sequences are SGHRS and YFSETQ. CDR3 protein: CASSDQRGSGNTIYF. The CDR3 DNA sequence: TGCGCCAGCAGCGACCAGAGGGGTTCTGGAAACACCATATATTTT.

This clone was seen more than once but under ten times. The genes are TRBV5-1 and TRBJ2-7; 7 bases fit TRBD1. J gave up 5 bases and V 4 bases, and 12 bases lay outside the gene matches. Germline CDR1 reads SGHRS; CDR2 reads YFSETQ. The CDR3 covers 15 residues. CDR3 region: CASSPPDDRAHEQYF. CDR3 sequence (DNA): TGCGCCAGCAGCCCCCCCGACGACAGGGCCCACGAGCAGTACTTC.

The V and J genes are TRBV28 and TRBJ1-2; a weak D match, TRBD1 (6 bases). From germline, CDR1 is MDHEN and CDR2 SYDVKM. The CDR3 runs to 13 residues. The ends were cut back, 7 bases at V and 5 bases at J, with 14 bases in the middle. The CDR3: CASKVGGLYGYTF. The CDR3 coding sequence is TGTGCCAGCAAGGTGGGGGGGCTATATGGCTACACCTTC.

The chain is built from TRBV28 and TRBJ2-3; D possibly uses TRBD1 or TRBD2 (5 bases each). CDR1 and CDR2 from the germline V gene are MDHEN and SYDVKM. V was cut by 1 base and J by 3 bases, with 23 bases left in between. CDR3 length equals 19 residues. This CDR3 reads CASSLFNPSMRGLTDTQYF. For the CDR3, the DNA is TGTGCCAGCAGTTTATTCAACCCCTCAATGAGGGGCTTAACAGATACGCAGTATTTT.

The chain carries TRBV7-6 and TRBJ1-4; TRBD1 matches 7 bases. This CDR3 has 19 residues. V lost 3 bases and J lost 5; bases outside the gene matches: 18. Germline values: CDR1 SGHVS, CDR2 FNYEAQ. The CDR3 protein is CASSFYFGLRDRRNEKLFF. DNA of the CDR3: TGTGCCAGCAGCTTTTACTTCGGACTCCGGGACAGACGAAATGAAAAACTGTTTTTT.

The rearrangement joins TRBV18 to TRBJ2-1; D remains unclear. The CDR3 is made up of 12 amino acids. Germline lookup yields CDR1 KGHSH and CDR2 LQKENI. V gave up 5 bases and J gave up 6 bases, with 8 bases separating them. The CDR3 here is CASSADRNEQFF. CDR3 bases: TGTGCCAGCTCAGCGGACCGCAATGAGCAGTTCTTC.

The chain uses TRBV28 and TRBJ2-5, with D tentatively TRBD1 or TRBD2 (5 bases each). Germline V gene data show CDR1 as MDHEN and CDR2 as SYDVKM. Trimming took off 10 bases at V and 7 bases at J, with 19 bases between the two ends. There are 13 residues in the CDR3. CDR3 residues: CAITKGVGGTQYF. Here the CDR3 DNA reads TGTGCCATCACAAAAGGGGTAGGAGGGACCCAGTACTTC.

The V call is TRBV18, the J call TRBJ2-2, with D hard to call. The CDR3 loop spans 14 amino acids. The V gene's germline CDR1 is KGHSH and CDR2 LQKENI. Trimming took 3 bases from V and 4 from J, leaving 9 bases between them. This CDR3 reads CASSPSQLTGELFF. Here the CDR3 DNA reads TGTGCCAGCTCACCGTCCCAGCTCACCGGGGAGCTGTTTTTT.

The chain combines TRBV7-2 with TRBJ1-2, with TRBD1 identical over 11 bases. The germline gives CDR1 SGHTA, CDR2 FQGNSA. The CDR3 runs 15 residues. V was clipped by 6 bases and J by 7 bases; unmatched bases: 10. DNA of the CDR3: TGTGCCAGCAGTTCCAATGGGGACAGGGGGTCTGGCTACACCTTC. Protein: CASSSNGDRGSGYTF.

The CDR3 reads CASSTPSGGRTDTQYF. CDR3 DNA: TGTGCCAGCAGCACCCCCAGCGGGGGCCGAACAGATACGCAGTATTTT. This chain uses TRBV28 with TRBJ2-3, with 8 bases identical to TRBD2. J lost 3 bases, V lost 6 bases, and 11 bases had no gene match. The germline V gene encodes CDR1 MDHEN and CDR2 SYDVKM. This CDR3 contains 16 residues.

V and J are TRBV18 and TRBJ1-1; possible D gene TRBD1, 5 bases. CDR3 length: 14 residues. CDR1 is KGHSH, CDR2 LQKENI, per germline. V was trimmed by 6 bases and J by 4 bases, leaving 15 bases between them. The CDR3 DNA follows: TGTGCCAGCTCCGGCCTTCAGGGAAGCACTGAAGCTTTCTTT. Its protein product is CASSGLQGSTEAFF.

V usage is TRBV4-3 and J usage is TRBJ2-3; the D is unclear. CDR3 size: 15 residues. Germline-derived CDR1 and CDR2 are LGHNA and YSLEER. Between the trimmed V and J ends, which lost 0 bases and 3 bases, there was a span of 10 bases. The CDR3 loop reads CASSQDVTATDTQYF. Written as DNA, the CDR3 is TGCGCCAGCAGCCAAGACGTAACAGCTACAGATACGCAGTATTTT.